These T cell receptor beta chains were read from a single sample in a study of identical twins. Using its own MiXCR run on the 5' RACE reads, TCRdb lists one record per CDR3 protein. The sample lists more than 1.5 million distinct CDR3 sequences, less than 40% occurring once. The specimen sequenced was cord blood. These receptors were taken from a newborn girl in good health. The CDR3 runs from the conserved cysteine through the conserved F or W. Fields, in order: V gene, J gene, D gene, clone size, CDR3 DNA, CDR3 protein. D genes are given only for firm matches. Expanded clones are given a class, and other clones once, few, many or no size at all.

TRBV3-1	TRBJ2-1	TRBD2	.	TGTGCCAGCAGCCAATGGGAGGGAGTGGGTTACAATGAGCAGTTCTTC	CASSQWEGVGYNEQFF
TRBV5-1	TRBJ2-7	.	.	TGCGCCAGCAGCCCGGCCACCCTAGCGAGAGGAGACGAGCAGTACTTC	CASSPATLARGDEQYF
TRBV25-1	TRBJ2-1	TRBD2	.	TGTGCCAGCAGTGAATATAGGCTAGCGGGAGGCAATGAGCAGTTCTTC	CASSEYRLAGGNEQFF
TRBV7-2	TRBJ2-2	.	.	TGTGCCAGCGGGTGGACTTCCCTGAACACCGGGGAGCTGTTTTTT	CASGWTSLNTGELFF
TRBV7-9	TRBJ1-2	.	many	TGTGCCAGCAGCTTAACGGGAGTTAACTATGGCTACACCTTC	CASSLTGVNYGYTF
TRBV5-1	TRBJ2-7	TRBD2	few	TGCGCCAGCAGCCTAATAGCGGGTAACTACTACAATGAGCAGTACTTC	CASSLIAGNYYNEQYF
TRBV21-1	TRBJ2-3	.	.	TGTGCCAGCAGCAAAGGAAGCCTAGCGGGGAATAGCACAGATACGCAGTATTTT	CASSKGSLAGNSTDTQYF
TRBV28	TRBJ2-7	.	few	TGTGCCAGCAGTTTACCGGCCCCACCCTACGAGCAGTACTTC	CASSLPAPPYEQYF
TRBV4-2	TRBJ2-3	.	.	TGTGCCAGCGGGAGGGGGGAGGCGCAGTATTTT	CASGRGEAQYF
TRBV6-1	TRBJ1-6	TRBD1	.	TGTGCCAGCAGTGGCGACAGGGGGCAAGGGCCCCTCCACTTT	CASSGDRGQGPLHF
TRBV20-1	TRBJ2-7	.	.	TGCAGTGCTAGAGATCCCCGGGACGGCTACGAGCAGTACTTC	CSARDPRDGYEQYF
TRBV12-3/TRBV12-4	TRBJ2-6	TRBD2	.	TGTGCCAGCAGGAAAGAGCGGGGGCCACGTTTCTCTGGGGCCAACGTCCTGACTTTC	CASRKERGPRFSGANVLTF
TRBV12-3/TRBV12-4	TRBJ1-5	.	.	TGTGCCAGCAGTTTAGAGGCGTATAGCAATCAGCCCCAGCATTTT	CASSLEAYSNQPQHF
TRBV7-9	TRBJ2-3	.	few	TGTGCCAGCAGCTTAGCTATCCGGGGGGCTTCCACAGATACGCAGTATTTT	CASSLAIRGASTDTQYF
TRBV29-1	TRBJ2-5	TRBD1	many	TGCAGCCTCCGGACAGGTTTTACAGAGACCCAGTACTTC	CSLRTGFTETQYF
TRBV20-1	TRBJ2-1	TRBD2	.	TGCAGTGCTAGAGTTTTTCTAGCGGGAGGATCCTACAATGAGCAGTTCTTC	CSARVFLAGGSYNEQFF
TRBV27	TRBJ2-7	.	.	TGTGCCAGCAGTCCAGTAGTCGGAACCTACGAGCAGTACTTC	CASSPVVGTYEQYF
TRBV12-3/TRBV12-4	TRBJ1-1	.	.	TGTGCCAGCAGGTCAAGGGGGGACACTGAAGCTTTCTTT	CASRSRGDTEAFF
TRBV28	TRBJ2-3	.	.	TGTGCCAGCAGAAGCATAGGTACGCAGTATTTT	CASRSIGTQYF
TRBV5-1	TRBJ2-7	TRBD1	.	TGCGCCAGCAGTTTTTATGCTCCCCTAGGACAGGACTACGAGCAGTACTTC	CASSFYAPLGQDYEQYF
TRBV28	TRBJ2-1	.	many	TGTGCCAGCAGTTTAAGGTCGGGTGAGCAGTTCTTC	CASSLRSGEQFF
TRBV10-3	TRBJ2-3	.	few	TGTGCCATCAGCTCGAGGACGCGTTTGCTGACAGATACGCAGTATTTT	CAISSRTRLLTDTQYF